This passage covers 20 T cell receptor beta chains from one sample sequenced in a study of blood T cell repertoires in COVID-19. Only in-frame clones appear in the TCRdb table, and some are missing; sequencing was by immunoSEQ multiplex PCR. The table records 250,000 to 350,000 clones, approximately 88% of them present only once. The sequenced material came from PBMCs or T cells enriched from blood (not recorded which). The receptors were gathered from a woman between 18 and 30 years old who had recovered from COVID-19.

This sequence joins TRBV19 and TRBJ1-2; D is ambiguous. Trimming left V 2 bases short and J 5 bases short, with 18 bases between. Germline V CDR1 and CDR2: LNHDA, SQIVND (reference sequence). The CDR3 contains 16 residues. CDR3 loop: CASSINLNTFGYGYTF. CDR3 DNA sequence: TGTGCCAGTAGTATAAACTTGAACACCTTCGGGTATGGCTACACCTTC.

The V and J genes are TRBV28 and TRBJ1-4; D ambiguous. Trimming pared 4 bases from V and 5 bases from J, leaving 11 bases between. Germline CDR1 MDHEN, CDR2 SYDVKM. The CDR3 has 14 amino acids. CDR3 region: CASSWRALNEKLFF. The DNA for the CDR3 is TGTGCCAGCAGTTGGAGGGCCCTGAATGAAAAACTGTTTTTT.

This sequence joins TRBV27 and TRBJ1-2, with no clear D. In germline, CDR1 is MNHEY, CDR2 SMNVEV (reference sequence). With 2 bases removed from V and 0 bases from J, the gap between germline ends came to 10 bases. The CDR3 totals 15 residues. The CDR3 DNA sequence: TGTGCCAGCAGTTTAGAGAGCAACTCTAACTATGGCTACACCTTC. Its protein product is CASSLESNSNYGYTF.

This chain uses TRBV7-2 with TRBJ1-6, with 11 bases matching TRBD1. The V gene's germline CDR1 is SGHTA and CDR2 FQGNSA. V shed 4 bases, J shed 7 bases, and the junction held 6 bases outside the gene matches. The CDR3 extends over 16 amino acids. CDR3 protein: CASSSRTGGSNSPLHF. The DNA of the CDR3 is TGTGCCAGCAGCTCTCGGACAGGGGGCTCCAATTCACCCCTCCACTTT.

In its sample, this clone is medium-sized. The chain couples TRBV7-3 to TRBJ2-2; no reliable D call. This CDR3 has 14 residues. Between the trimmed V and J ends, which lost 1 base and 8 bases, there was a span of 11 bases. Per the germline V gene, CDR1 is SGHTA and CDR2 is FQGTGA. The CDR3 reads CASSLIVSSGELFF. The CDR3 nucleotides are TGTGCCAGCAGCTTAATAGTGTCATCGGGGGAGCTGTTTTTT.

The CDR3 spells CASNGVAGNEKLFF. The CDR3 bases are TGTGCCAGTAACGGGGTTGCGGGGAATGAAAAACTGTTTTTT. The chain is built from TRBV19 and TRBJ1-4; D uncertain. There are 14 residues in the CDR3. Between the trimmed V and J ends, which lost 7 bases and 5 bases, there was a span of 14 bases. Per germline, CDR1 LNHDA and CDR2 SQIVND (reference sequence).

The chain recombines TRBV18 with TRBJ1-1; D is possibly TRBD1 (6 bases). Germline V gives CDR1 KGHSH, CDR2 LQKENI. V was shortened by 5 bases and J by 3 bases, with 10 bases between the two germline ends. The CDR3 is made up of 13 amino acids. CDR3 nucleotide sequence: TGTGCCAGCTCAAGAGGGGGGGACACTGAAGCTTTCTTT. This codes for CASSRGGDTEAFF.

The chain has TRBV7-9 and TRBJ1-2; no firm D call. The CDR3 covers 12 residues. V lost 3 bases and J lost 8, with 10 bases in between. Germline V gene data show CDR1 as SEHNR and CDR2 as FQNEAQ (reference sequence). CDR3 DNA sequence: TGTGCCAGCAGCTTGGAGAGGGCAGGCTACACCTTC. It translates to CASSLERAGYTF.

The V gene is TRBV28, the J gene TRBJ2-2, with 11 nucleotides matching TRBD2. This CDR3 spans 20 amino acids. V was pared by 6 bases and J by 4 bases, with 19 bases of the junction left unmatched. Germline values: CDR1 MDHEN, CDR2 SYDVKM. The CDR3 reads CASSPPNRGAGTSGTGELFF. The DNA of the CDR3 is TGTGCCAGCAGCCCCCCAAACAGGGGAGCTGGGACTAGCGGCACCGGGGAGCTGTTTTTT. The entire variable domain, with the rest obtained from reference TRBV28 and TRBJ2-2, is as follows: DVKVTQSSRYLVKRTGEKVFLECVQDMDHENMFWYRQDPGLGLRLIYFSYDVKMKEKGDIPEGYSVSREKKERFSLILESASTNQTSMYLCASSPPNRGAGTSGTGELFFGEGSRLTVL.

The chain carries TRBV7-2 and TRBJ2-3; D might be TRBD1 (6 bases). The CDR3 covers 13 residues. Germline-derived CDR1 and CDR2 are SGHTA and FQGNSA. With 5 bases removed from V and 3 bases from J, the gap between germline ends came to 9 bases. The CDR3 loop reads CASSPRGTDTQYF. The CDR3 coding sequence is TGTGCCAGCAGCCCGAGGGGGACAGATACGCAGTATTTT.

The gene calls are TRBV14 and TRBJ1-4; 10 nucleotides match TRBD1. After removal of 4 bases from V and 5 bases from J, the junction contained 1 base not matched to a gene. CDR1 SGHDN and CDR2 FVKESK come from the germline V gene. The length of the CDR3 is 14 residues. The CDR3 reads CASSPGQGNEKLFF. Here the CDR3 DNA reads TGTGCCAGCAGCCCGGGACAGGGGAATGAAAAACTGTTTTTT.

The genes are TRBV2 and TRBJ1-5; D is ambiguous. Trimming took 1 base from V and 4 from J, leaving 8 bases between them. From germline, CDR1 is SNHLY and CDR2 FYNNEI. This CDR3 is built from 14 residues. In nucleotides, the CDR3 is TGTGCCAGCAGTGAAGTAGACGGGAATCAGCCCCAGCATTTT. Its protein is CASSEVDGNQPQHF.

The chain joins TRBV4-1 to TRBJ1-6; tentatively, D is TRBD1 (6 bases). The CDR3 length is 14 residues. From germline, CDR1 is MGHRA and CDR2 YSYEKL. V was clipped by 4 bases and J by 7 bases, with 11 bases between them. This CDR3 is CASSLRQENSPLHF. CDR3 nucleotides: TGCGCCAGCAGCCTCCGACAGGAAAATTCACCCCTCCACTTT.

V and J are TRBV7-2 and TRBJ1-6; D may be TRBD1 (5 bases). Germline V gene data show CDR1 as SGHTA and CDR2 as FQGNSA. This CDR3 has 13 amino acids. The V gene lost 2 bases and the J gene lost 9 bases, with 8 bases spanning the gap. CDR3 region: CASSLTRVSPLHF. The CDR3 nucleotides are TGTGCCAGCAGCTTAACCAGGGTTTCACCCCTCCACTTT.

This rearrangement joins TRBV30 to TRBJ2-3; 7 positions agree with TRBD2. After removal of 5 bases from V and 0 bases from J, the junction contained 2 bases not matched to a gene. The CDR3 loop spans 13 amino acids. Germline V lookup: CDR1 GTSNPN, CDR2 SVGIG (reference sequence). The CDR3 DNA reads TGTGCCTGGGCTAGCGGTAGCACAGATACGCAGTATTTT. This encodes CAWASGSTDTQYF.

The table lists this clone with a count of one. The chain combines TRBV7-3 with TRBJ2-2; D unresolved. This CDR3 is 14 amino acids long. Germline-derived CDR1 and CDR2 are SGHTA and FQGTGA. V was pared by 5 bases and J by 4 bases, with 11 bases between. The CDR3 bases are TGTGCCAGCAGCGTTCTAGAGTCCACCGGGGAGCTGTTTTTT. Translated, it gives CASSVLESTGELFF.

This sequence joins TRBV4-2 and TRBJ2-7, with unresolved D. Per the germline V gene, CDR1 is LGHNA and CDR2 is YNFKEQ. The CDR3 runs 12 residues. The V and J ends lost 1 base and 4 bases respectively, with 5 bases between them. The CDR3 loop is CASSQASYEQYF. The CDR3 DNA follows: TGTGCCAGCAGCCAAGCCTCTTACGAGCAGTACTTC.

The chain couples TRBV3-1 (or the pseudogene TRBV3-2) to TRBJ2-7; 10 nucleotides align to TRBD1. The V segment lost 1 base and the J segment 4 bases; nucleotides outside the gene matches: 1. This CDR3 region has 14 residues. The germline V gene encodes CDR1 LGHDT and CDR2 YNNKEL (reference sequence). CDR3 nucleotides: TGTGCCAGCAGCCAAGGGGACAGGGGTTACGAGCAGTACTTC. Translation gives CASSQGDRGYEQYF.

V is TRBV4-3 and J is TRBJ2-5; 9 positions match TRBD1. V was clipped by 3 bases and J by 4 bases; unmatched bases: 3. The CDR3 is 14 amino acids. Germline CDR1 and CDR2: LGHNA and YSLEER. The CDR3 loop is CASSQDRGAETQYF. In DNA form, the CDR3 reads TGCGCCAGCAGCCAGGACAGGGGTGCAGAGACCCAGTACTTC.

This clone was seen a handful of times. CDR3 sequence reads: CASSGGLGGRAVNEQFF. In nucleotides, the CDR3 is TGCGCCAGCAGCGGGGGCCTTGGCGGGAGGGCCGTCAATGAGCAGTTCTTC. J is TRBJ2-1 and V is TRBV5-1; TRBD2 agrees at 9 bases. The V gene end was trimmed by 4 bases and the J gene end by 6 bases; junction bases not matched to a gene: 14. Germline-derived CDR1 and CDR2 are SGHRS and YFSETQ. The CDR3 runs 17 residues.